This TCR beta chain was documented in a study of cytomegalovirus exposure and HLA in healthy donors (dated by TCRdb to the late 2010s). Regarding the complete study: According to an earlier analysis of 550 to 700 of the donors, 200 million or so T cells yielded over 90 million unique TCR beta sequences and about 300 Gb of sequence data. An early release that covered several hundred HLA-typed donors contained approximately 290 gigabases of sequencing data and tens of millions of unique TCR sequences. The genetic ancestry cluster associated with self-reported Caucasian donors included about 81% of the 398 genotyped donors. The study was designed to test whether signatures of past pathogen exposure could be identified by cataloging public T cell receptors. Using immunosequencing, the study profiled T cell repertoires from fewer than 850 subjects and related those repertoires to cytomegalovirus serostatus. Besides the first cohort of approximately 710 subjects, a separate validation cohort made up of over 95 different subjects was used. To predict cytomegalovirus infection status, the study combined high-throughput TCR immunosequencing, statistical association of individual TCRs with disease status, and machine learning. In a later analysis, previously published TCR beta repertoires from 670 or so donors were re-analyzed and high-resolution HLA genotyping was added so that TCR occurrence patterns could be studied. Rather than using new phenotypic data, the later analysis identified candidate immune exposures from TCR beta sequences and from how often those sequences occurred across donors. In an earlier analysis of 500 to 650 of the donors, high-throughput TCR beta sequencing was used to judge whether each TCR beta V gene segment behaved as functional or pseudogenic. Donor age, sex, ethnicity and CMV serostatus were collected together with the repertoire data. A later genetic analysis took genome-wide SNP genotypes for about 55% of the 666 donors and used that subset as a discovery cohort. All discovery cohort repertoires had been generated using a single sequencing platform. HLA typing covered class I and class II loci at four-digit resolution. The number of donors typed differed by locus, with roughly 629-640 for A, B, C, DRB1 and DQB1, around 500 for DQA1, about 610 for DPA1, and around 460 for DPB1. Because of strong linkage in the cohort, a handful of DR-DQ haplotypes were treated as single units for association and clustering. Across 398 genotyped donors of the cohort, an average of about 250,000 unique TCR beta nucleotide sequences per donor were sequenced, and roughly a sixth of those sequences were non-productive. Study-wide findings and limitations: CMV serostatus was the only immune exposure information available for the cohort. Sequencing depth was assumed to be roughly uniform across donors in the presence/absence analyses, though that assumption may not hold. At a false discovery rate of 0.05, a later analysis linked some 18,000 TCR beta sequences to specific HLA alleles. Assigning TCR associations to individual alleles was difficult when HLA alleles, especially DR and DQ, strongly co-occurred. An earlier analysis of approximately 570 of the donors showed that most TCR beta V segments appeared in productive rearrangements either about 87% or about 30% of the time, which broadly matched IMGT annotations. Most TCR sequences were observed very rarely across donors, whereas some public TCRs were present in many individuals. The study gave a list of around 170 TCR beta chains associated with cytomegalovirus. Because HLA typing was unavailable for some donors at each locus, only the typed subset was used in association tests. Because counts were too low, about 18 rarely observed V segments, including chromosome 9 orphons, were excluded from the earlier analysis of 587 of the donors. A group of highly shared sequence variants was considered likely to be a technical artifact of the sequencing pipeline. A later analysis found that HLA-associated TCR beta chains were more clonally expanded and had lower generation probabilities than equally common non-associated chains. In a later analysis, most CMV-associated TCR beta chains were found to appear HLA-restricted, with HLA associations seemingly driven largely by CMV exposure. Because the 87-base-pair reads could not distinguish some IMGT-functional V segments, including TRBV6-2 and TRBV6-3, those segments were excluded. Linkage disequilibrium might explain the correlated functional status among segregating V segments, but an unknown experimental factor could not be excluded. A further reported finding was that TCR beta sequences accurately predicted the HLA-A and HLA-B alleles for most subjects in the first cohort. In a later analysis, several top co-occurrence clusters were reported to appear linked to parvovirus B19, influenza, CMV and Epstein-Barr virus. In vitro tests confirmed that a few of the cytomegalovirus-associated TCR beta chains recognize cytomegalovirus antigens. According to the authors, the approach could potentially be generalized to other disease states and immunological phenotypes. This cohort had only TCR beta chains sequenced, and the lack of alpha or paired-chain data limited which features could be detected. An association between a missense DCLRE1C variant and V-gene and J-gene trimming of TCR beta chains was found in a later genetic analysis and replicated in an independent cohort. The classifier was reported to diagnose cytomegalovirus status with high specificity and sensitivity in both the original and validation cohorts. According to a later genetic analysis, donors in an Asian-associated ancestry cluster had fewer N-insertions in productive TCRs than the approximately 690-donor mean. According to a later analysis, TCR association rates differed among HLA loci, with DRB1 alleles showing the most associated TCRs and HLA-C alleles showing the fewest.

In total, 630 or so healthy bone marrow donors made up the cohort. Cohort members were all nominally healthy when sampled, although unrecorded immune exposures were likely present. The donor was CMV seronegative and was included in the group of hundreds of seronegative cohort members. Every donor gave a peripheral blood sample, and the peripheral blood mononuclear cells from that sample were used for TCR beta sequencing. Genomic DNA was extracted from the blood cell samples with the Qiagen DNeasy Blood Extraction Kit. Receptors were amplified or captured by the immunoSEQ multiplex PCR assay. For the multiplex PCR, a mixture combining 60 forward primers for TCR Vbeta segments and 13 reverse primers for TCR Jbeta segments was used. The CDR3 region of rearranged TCR beta genes was amplified from genomic DNA with a multiplex PCR assay. The amplified TCR beta libraries were sequenced on the Illumina HiSeq System as 87-base-pair reads. The source study handled its data this way. A later analysis counted approximately 76 million unique TCR beta chains across the 650 to 700 repertoires, and around 9.9 million of these chains were shared by at least two donors. To remove PCR and sequencing errors, raw reads were error-corrected and collapsed into unique sequences using a nearest-neighbor algorithm that merged closely related sequences. CDR3 sequences were aligned to IMGT reference sequences to assign V, D and J gene segments. Each retained sequence needed at least a six-nucleotide match to both a V gene segment and a J gene segment. Rearrangements were called productive when the CDR3 lacked stop codons and stayed in frame with V and J; all others were non-productive. Following IMGT convention, CDR3 was defined as the stretch from the second conserved V-encoded cysteine to the conserved J-encoded phenylalanine. Sequences without an unambiguous match to a single V gene segment were excluded from the earlier analysis of several hundred of the donors. An earlier analysis of fewer than 750 of the donors classified V segments as functional when productive rearrangements were above 56.7% and as segregating when the standard deviation between donors was above 5%. To diagnose cytomegalovirus status from the catalog of TCR beta chain sequences, a statistical classification framework was built. A later analysis assigned V and J genes by comparing TCR nucleotide sequences with IMGT/GENE-DB human TR gene sequences. Using the TCRdist pipeline, a later analysis assigned CDR3 sequences along with most-parsimonious VDJ recombination scenarios. In a later analysis, every TCR beta chain was defined by the combination of its CDR3 amino acid sequence and its V-gene family, and reads without a unique V-gene family were dropped. In a later analysis, nearly 600 highly shared, low-generation-probability nucleotide sequences were removed to address suspected cross-contamination and a sequencing artifact. In a later analysis, a clonal expansion index for each public chain was calculated from normalized within-repertoire ranks of inferred template counts. Generation probabilities in a later analysis came from a VDJ recombination model fitted to out-of-frame rearrangements, and those results were checked against IGoR. In a later analysis, hypergeometric tests were used to score TCR-TCR, TCR-HLA and TCR-CMV co-occurrence, with a repertoire-size bias correction applied to TCR pairs. In a later analysis, false discovery rates were estimated by permuting HLA or CMV assignments 20 times. In a later analysis, co-occurring TCRs were grouped using DBSCAN, with TCRdist sequence similarity added in when clustering inside HLA-allele-positive subsets. Repertoires with fewer than 30,000 or more than 120,000 public chains, plus five repertoires with anomalous nucleotide sharing, were excluded from co-occurrence clustering. TCRdb carries this immuneACCESS record with in-frame sequences only. Its versions omit some clonotypes, under half of them owing to an unresolved V gene in the studies checked, with the rest unexplained. V, J and clone size derive from that table, while D and trimming were established from the DNA sequence. The sample records about 130,000 clones, 65% to 85% of which are singletons. The ten largest clones represent over 1.5% of the sample.

Details on this clone: Its cognate antigen has yet to be identified. Nothing much larger sits one base from this clone, and base qualities are not available.

The V end gives up 1 base and the J end 1 base, leaving 3 bases in the junction not matched to a gene. The CDR1 and CDR2 encoded by the germline V gene are SGDLS and YYNGEE. Measured from the cysteine to the phenylalanine, the CDR3 is 16 residues long. The entry retains the CDR3 DNA only, 48 bases that are in frame from base 1. The clonotype was recovered from a woman between 35 and 50 years old in good health and CMV-seronegative. Sequencing was carried out using PBMCs. The V gene is TRBV9 and the J gene is TRBJ2-2, with 8 bases aligning to TRBD1. The bases read TGTGCCAGCAGCGTAACCGGGACAGGGAACACCGGGGAGCTGTTTTTT. This codes for CASSVTGTGNTGELFF.